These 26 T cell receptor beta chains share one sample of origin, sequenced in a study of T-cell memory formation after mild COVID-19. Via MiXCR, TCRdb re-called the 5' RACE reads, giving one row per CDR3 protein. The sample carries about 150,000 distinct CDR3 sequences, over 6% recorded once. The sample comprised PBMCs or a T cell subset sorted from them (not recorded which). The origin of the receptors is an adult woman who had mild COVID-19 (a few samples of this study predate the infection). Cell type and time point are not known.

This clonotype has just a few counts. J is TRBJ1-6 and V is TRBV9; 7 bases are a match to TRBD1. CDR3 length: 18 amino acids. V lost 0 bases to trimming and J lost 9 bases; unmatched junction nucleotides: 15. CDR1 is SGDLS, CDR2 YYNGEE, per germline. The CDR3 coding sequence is TGTGCCAGCAGCGTAGCTGGAAGGGAGGGACAGTTTGTTTCACCCCTCCACTTT. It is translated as CASSVAGREGQFVSPLHF. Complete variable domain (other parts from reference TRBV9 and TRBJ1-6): DSGVTQTPKHLITATGQRVTLRCSPRSGDLSVYWYQQSLDQGLQFLIQYYNGEERAKGNILERFSAQQFPDLHSELNLSSLELGDSALYFCASSVAGREGQFVSPLHFGNGTRLTVT.

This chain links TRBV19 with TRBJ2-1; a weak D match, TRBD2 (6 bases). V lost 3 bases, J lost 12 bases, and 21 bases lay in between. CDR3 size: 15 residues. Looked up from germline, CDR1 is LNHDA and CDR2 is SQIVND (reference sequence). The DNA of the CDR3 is TGTGCCAGTAGTATCGCGGGCAGGAGGGGTGTCGCGCAGTTCTTC. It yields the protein CASSIAGRRGVAQFF.

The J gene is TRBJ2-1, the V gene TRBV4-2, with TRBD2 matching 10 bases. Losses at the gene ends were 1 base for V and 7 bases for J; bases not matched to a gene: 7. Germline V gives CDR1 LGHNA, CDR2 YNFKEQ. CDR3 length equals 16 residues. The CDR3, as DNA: TGTGCCAGCAGCCAAGTCTCTAGCGGGGGCGTGAATGAGCAGTTCTTC. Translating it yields CASSQVSSGGVNEQFF.

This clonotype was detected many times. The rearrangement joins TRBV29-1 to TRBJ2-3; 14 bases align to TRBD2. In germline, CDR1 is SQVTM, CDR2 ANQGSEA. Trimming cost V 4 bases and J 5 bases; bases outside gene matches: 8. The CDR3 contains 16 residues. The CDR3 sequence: CSVASGTSGRGDTQYF. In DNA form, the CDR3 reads TGCAGCGTTGCTTCCGGGACTAGCGGGAGAGGAGATACGCAGTATTTT.

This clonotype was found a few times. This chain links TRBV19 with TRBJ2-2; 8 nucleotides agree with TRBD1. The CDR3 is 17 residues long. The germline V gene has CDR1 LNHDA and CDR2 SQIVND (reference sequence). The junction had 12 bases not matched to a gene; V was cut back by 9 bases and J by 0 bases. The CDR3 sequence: CASLRTGKPSNTGELFF. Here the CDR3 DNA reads TGTGCCAGCCTACGGACAGGGAAGCCTTCGAACACCGGGGAGCTGTTTTTT. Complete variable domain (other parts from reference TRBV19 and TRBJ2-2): DGGITQSPKYLFRKEGQNVTLSCEQNLNHDAMYWYRQDPGQGLRLIYYSQIVNDFQKGDIAEGYSVSREKKESFPLTVTSAQKNPTAFYLCASLRTGKPSNTGELFFGEGSRLTVL.

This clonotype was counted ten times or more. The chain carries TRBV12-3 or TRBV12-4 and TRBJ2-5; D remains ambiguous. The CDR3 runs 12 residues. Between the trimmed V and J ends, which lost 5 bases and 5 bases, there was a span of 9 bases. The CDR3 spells CASSLIGETQYF. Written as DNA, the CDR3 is TGTGCCAGCAGTCTCATAGGGGAGACCCAGTACTTC.

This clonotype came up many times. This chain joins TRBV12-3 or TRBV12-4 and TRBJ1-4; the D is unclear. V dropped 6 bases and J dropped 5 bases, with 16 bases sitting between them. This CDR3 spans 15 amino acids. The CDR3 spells CASSPAGRANEKLFF. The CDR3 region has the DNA TGTGCCAGCAGCCCTGCGGGCAGAGCGAATGAAAAACTGTTTTTT.

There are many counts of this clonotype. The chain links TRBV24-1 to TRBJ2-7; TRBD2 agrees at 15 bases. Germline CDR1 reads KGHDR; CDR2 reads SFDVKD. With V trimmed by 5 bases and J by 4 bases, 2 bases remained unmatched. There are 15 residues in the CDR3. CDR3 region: CATSVGTSGRYEQYF. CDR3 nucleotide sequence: TGTGCCACCAGTGTCGGGACTAGCGGGAGGTACGAGCAGTACTTC.

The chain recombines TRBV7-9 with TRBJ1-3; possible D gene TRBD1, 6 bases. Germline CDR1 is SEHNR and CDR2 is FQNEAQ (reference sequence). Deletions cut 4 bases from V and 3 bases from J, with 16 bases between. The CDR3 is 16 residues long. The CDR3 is CASSSPTGELGNTIYF. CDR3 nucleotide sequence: TGTGCCAGCAGCTCGCCGACAGGTGAACTTGGAAACACCATATATTTT. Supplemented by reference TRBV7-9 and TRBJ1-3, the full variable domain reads DTGVSQNPRHKITKRGQNVTFRCDPISEHNRLYWYRQTLGQGPEFLTYFQNEAQLEKSRLLSDRFSAERPKGSFSTLEIQRTEQGDSAMYLCASSSPTGELGNTIYFGEGSWLTVV.

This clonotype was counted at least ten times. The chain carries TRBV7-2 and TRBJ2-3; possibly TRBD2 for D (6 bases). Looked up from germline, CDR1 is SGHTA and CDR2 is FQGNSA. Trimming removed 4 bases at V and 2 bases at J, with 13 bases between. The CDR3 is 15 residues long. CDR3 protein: CASSSIAADTDTQYF. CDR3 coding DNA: TGTGCCAGCAGCTCCATAGCGGCCGACACAGATACGCAGTATTTT. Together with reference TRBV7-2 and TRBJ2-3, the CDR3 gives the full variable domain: GAGVSQSPSNKVTEKGKDVELRCDPISGHTALYWYRQSLGQGLEFLIYFQGNSAPDKSGLPSDRFSAERTGGSVSTLTIQRTQQEDSAVYLCASSSIAADTDTQYFGPGTRLTVL.

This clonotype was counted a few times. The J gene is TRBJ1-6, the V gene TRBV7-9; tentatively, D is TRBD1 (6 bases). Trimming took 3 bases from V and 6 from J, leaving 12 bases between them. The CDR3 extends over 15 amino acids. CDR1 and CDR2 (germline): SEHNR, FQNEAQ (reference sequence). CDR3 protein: CASSFFGQPNSPLHF. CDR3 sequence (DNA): TGTGCCAGCAGCTTCTTCGGACAGCCTAATTCACCCCTCCACTTT.

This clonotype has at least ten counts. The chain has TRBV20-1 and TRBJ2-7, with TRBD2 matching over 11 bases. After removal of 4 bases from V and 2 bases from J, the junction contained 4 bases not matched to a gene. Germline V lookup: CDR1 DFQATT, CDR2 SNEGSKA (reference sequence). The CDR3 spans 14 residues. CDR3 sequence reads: CSAISGRAPYEQYF. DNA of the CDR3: TGCAGTGCTATTAGCGGGAGGGCCCCCTACGAGCAGTACTTC.

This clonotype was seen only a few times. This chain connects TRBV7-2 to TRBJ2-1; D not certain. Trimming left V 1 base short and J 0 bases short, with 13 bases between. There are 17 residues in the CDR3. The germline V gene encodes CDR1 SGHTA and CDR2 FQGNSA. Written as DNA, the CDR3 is TGTGCCAGCAGCTTAGTTTGGCAGTCTAGCTCCTACAATGAGCAGTTCTTC. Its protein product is CASSLVWQSSSYNEQFF.

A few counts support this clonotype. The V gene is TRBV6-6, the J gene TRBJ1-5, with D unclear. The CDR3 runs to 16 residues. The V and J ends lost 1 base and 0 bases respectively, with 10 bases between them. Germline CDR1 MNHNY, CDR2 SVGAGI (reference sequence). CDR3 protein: CASSYFPADSNQPQHF. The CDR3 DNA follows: TGTGCCAGCAGTTACTTCCCCGCGGATAGCAATCAGCCCCAGCATTTT.

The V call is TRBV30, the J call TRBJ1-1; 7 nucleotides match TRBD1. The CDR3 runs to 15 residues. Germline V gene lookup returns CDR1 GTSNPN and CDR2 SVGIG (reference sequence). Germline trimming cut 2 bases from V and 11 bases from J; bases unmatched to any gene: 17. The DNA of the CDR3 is TGTGCCTGGAGTCCCCCGGGACAGACCCGGCGTGGGGCTTTCTTT. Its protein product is CAWSPPGQTRRGAFF. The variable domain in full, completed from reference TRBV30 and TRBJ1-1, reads SQTIHQWPATLVQPVGSPLSLECTVEGTSNPNLYWYRQAAGRGLQLLFYSVGIGQISSEVPQNLSASRPQDRQFILSSKKLLLSDSGFYLCAWSPPGQTRRGAFFGQGTRLTVV.

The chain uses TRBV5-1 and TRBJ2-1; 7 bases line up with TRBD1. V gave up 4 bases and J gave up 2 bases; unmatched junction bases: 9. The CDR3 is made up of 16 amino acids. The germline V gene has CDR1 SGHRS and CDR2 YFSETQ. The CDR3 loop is CASSRIRQGPYNEQFF. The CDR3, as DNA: TGCGCCAGCAGCCGCATAAGACAGGGTCCCTACAATGAGCAGTTCTTC.

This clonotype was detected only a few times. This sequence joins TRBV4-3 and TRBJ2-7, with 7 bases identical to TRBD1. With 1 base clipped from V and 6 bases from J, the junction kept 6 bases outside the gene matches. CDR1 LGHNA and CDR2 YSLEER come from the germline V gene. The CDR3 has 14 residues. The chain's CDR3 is CASSQGRPGGEQYF. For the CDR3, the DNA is TGCGCCAGCAGCCAAGGACGGCCAGGGGGCGAGCAGTACTTC.

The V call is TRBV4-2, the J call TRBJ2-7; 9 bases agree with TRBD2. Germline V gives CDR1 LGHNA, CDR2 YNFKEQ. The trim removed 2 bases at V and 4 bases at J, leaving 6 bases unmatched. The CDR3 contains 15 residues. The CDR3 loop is CASSQPGTSPYEQYF. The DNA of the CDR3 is TGTGCCAGCAGCCAACCCGGGACTAGCCCATACGAGCAGTACTTC.

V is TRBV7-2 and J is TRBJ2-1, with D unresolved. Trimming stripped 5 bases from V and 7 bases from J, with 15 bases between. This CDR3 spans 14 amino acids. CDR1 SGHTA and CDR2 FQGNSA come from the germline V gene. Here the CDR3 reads CASSQNGRINEQFF. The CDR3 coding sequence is TGTGCCAGCAGCCAAAACGGGCGTATTAATGAGCAGTTCTTC.

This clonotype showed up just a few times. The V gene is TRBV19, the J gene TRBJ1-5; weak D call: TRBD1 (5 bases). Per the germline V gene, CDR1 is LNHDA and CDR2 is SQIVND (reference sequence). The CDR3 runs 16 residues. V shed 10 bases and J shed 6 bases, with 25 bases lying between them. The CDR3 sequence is CATSNIRVGVGQPQHF. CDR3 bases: TGTGCCACCAGTAATATAAGGGTAGGGGTTGGTCAGCCCCAGCATTTT.

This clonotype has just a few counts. CDR3 region: CASSSGTGVIETQYF. The DNA of the CDR3 is TGTGCCAGCAGCTCCGGGACAGGGGTAATAGAGACCCAGTACTTC. The chain carries TRBV5-4 and TRBJ2-5; 10 nucleotides align to TRBD1. The CDR3 runs to 15 residues. V shed 3 bases and J 4 bases; nucleotides not matched to a gene: 6. The germline V gene encodes CDR1 SGHNT and CDR2 YYREEE (reference sequence).

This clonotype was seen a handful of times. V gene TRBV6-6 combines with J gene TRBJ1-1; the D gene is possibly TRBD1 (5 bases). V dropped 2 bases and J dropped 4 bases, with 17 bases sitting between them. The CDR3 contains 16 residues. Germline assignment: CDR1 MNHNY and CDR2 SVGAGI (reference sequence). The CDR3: CASSYPPPGRSTEAFF. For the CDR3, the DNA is TGTGCCAGCAGTTACCCACCCCCAGGGAGGAGCACTGAAGCTTTCTTT.

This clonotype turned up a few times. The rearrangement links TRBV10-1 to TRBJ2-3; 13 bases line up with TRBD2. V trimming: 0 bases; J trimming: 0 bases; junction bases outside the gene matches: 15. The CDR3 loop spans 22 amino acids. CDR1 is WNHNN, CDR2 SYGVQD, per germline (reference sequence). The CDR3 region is CASSESGIVRTSGRGSTDTQYF. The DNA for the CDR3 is TGCGCCAGCAGTGAGTCGGGGATAGTGAGGACTAGCGGGAGAGGAAGCACAGATACGCAGTATTTT.

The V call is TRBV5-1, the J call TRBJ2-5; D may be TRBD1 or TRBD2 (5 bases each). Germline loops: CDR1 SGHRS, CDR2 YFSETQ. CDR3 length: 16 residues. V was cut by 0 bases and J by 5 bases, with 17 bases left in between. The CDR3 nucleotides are TGCGCCAGCAGCTTGGAGCCGGGACGAGGGGTGGAGACCCAGTACTTC. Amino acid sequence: CASSLEPGRGVETQYF.

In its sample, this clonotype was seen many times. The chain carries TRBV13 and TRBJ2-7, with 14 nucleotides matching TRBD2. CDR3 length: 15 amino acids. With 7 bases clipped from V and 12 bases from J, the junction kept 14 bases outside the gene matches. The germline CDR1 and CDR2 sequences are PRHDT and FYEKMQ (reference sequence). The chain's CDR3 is CASTASPTSGGALYF. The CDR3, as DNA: TGTGCCAGCACCGCGAGTCCGACTAGCGGGGGGGCCTTGTACTTC.

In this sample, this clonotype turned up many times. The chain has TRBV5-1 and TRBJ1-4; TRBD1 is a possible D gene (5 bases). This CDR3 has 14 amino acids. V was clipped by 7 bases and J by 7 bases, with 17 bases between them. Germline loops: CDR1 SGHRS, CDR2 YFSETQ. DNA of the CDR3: TGCGCCAGCCACTCCGACGGGGCCGGTGAAAAACTGTTTTTT. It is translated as CASHSDGAGEKLFF.